This section outlines one T cell receptor (beta chain) sequence together with its context. The antigen remains unidentified. CDR3 length: 16 residues. V gave up 5 bases and J gave up 6 bases; unmatched junction bases: 8. This entry belongs to a study of T-cell reconstitution after alpha-beta-depleted transplantation in children. Study-wide results and caveats: For some patients, TCRbeta diversity was high at day 60 because of recipient T cells and thymic progenitors that survived. Newly produced T cells mostly accounted for T-cell counts and diversity one year post-transplant.

The TCRbeta library incorporated unique molecular identifiers. TCRdb fed the PCR reads into MiXCR, producing one record per CDR3 protein. The sample records fewer than 700,000 distinct CDR3 sequences, roughly 24% being singletons. This clonotype was obtained from a boy less than two years old who had a stem cell transplant for acute myeloid leukemia, so the T cells may come from the graft donor. The J gene is TRBJ1-6, the V gene TRBV12-3 or TRBV12-4; 9 bases fit TRBD1. The sample was PBMCs, mostly from graft donor cells, taken 360 days after TCRalphabeta/CD19-depleted stem cell transplant. DNA for the CDR3: TGTGCCAGCAGTCCCAGGACAGGGGCTCTTAATTCACCCCTCCACTTT. Translation gives CASSPRTGALNSPLHF.